This entry describes one T cell receptor (beta chain). What it recognizes is unknown. The sample originates from a study of blood T cells in healthy people across ages. Study observations and caveats: Long-lived donors had more naive CD4+ cells and higher diversity than aged donors.

A second PCR, run for roughly 7 to 12 cycles, used a sample-barcoded 5' primer plus a J-beta primer mix. TCRdb redid the calling of the 5' RACE reads with MiXCR, one entry per CDR3 protein. The table shows some 1,000,000 distinct CDR3 sequences, with under 30% occurring only once. These data were also reused for a study on T cells of mothers and their children. Turning to that study: Over 9.5 million TCR beta CDR3 reads were obtained from each mother, and some 3.1 million from each child.

The material sequenced was blood. The source of this sequence is a girl aged 2-10 years in good health.

CDR3 amino acids: CASSQENRASPQETQYF. The CDR3 DNA sequence: TGTGCCAGCAGCCAAGAGAACAGGGCGTCCCCCCAAGAGACCCAGTACTTC. The V gene is TRBV14, the J gene TRBJ2-5, with D tentatively TRBD1 (6 bases). This CDR3 spans 17 amino acids. V was clipped by 0 bases and J by 1 base, with 15 bases between them. Germline CDR1 SGHDN, CDR2 FVKESK.